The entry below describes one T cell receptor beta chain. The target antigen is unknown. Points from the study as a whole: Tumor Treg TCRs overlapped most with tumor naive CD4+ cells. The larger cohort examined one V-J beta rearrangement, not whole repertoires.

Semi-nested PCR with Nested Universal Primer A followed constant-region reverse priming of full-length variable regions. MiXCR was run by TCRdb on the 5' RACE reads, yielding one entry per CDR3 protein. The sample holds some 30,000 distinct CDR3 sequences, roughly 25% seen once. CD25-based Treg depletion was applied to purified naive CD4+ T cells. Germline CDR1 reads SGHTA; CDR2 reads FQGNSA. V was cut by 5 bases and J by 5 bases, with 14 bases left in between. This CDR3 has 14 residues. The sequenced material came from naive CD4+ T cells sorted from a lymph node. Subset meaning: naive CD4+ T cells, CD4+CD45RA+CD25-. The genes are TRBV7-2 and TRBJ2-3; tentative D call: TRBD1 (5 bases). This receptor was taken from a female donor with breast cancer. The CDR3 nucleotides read TGTGCCAGCAGCCTAAGGGGTTTGAGAGATACGCAGTATTTT. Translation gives CASSLRGLRDTQYF.